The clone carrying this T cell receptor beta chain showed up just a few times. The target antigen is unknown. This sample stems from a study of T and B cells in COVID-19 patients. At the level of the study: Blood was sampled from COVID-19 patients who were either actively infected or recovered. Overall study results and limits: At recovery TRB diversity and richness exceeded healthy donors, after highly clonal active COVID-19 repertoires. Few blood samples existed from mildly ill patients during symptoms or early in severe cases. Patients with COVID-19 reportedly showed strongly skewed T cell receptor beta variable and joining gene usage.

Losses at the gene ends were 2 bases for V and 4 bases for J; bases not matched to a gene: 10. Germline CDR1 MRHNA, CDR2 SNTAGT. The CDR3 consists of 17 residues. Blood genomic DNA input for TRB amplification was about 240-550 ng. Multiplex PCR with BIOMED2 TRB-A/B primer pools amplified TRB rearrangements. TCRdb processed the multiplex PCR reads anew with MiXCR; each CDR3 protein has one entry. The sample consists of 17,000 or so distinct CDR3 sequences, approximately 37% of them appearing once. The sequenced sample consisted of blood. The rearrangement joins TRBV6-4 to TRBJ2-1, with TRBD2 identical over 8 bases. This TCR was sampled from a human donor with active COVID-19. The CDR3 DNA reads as TGTGCCAGCAGTGACCGGGTAGCGGGGCCCCCGTACAATGAGCAGTTCTTC. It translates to CASSDRVAGPPYNEQFF.